The sample holds a few counts of the clone carrying this TCR beta chain. There are 15 residues in the CDR3. The germline V gene encodes CDR1 SEHNR and CDR2 FQNEAQ (reference sequence). Sample-barcoded 5' priming and a J-beta primer mix drove a second PCR of roughly 6 to 12 cycles. TCRdb ran MiXCR on the 5' RACE reads and lists one entry per CDR3 protein. The table has about 800,000 distinct CDR3 sequences, around 25% seen once. This record belongs to a study of blood T cells in healthy people across ages. Study details: Through template switching, about one barcoded beta molecule was captured per two T cells, as measured in model experiments.

These data were likewise used in another study, on T cells of mothers and their children. As that report states: An overlap that was slightly higher, though non-significant, was seen in related mother-child pairs versus unrelated pairs.

The chain links TRBV7-9 to TRBJ2-5; TRBD1 matches at 10 bases. The DNA end lines up better with TRBJ2-7; the J call may be wrong. This sequence was found in a boy aged 10-17 years in good health. Input material: blood. The CDR3 coding sequence is TGTGCCAGCAGCTCAGTCGGGACAGGGGTCTACGAGCAGTACTTC. Protein sequence: CASSSVGTGVYEQYF.